The 8 T cell receptor beta chains in this list originate from one sample, sequenced in a study of preoperative IRX-2 immunotherapy in early breast cancer. Treatment of the sample: preoperative locoregional IRX-2 cytokine immunotherapy. This table comes from immunoSEQ multiplex PCR, and its TCRdb copy is limited to in-frame clones, with some not included. The table shows 34,000 or so clones, with roughly 87% occurring only once. The sample in question was lymph node tissue, obtained from a patient treated with IRX-2 immunotherapy. Receptors originate from a human donor with breast cancer.

This chain connects TRBV28 to TRBJ1-5; 8 bases are a match to TRBD1. The CDR3 is 15 amino acids. Trimming removed 7 bases from V and 6 bases from J; junction bases left unmatched: 11. Per the germline V gene, CDR1 is MDHEN and CDR2 is SYDVKM. CDR3 nucleotide sequence: TGTGCCAGCACCTTTGGGGACAGGCGGGTTCAGCCCCAGCATTTT. This translates into CASTFGDRRVQPQHF.

This clone was picked up one time. The chain couples TRBV19 to TRBJ1-6; 8 bases agree with TRBD1. The CDR3 runs 15 residues. The V and J ends lost 7 bases and 6 bases, in that order; junction bases with no gene match: 8. CDR1 and CDR2 from the germline V gene are LNHDA and SQIVND (reference sequence). The CDR3, as DNA: TGTGCCAGTACCCTTCGACAGGGGTTTAATTCACCCCTCCACTTT. Encoded protein: CASTLRQGFNSPLHF.

This sequence joins TRBV6-7 and TRBJ1-1; TRBD1 is a possible D gene (6 bases). TRBV6-7 is filed as an ORF, its function uncertain. The CDR3 extends over 18 amino acids. The V gene lost 2 bases and the J gene lost 3 bases, with 22 bases spanning the gap. CDR3 protein: CASSYGTRGRYGDTEAFF. The CDR3 nucleotides read TGTGCCAGCAGTTACGGGACACGAGGGCGGTATGGGGACACTGAAGCTTTCTTT.

Comments on this clone: The read ends 1 residue before the CDR3 terminus; that terminus is restored from the germline J gene. The gene calls are TRBV10-3 and TRBJ2-1, with 8 bases lining up with TRBD2. The V gene's germline CDR1 is ENHRY and CDR2 SYGVKD. The CDR3 extends over 15 amino acids. Trimming cost V 0 bases and J 4 bases; bases outside gene matches: 2. This CDR3 is CAISESGGGYNEQFF. CDR3 bases read: TGTGCCATCAGTGAGTCCGGCGGGGGGTACAATGAGCAGTTC.

The chain joins TRBV10-3 to TRBJ1-1, with D unresolved. Germline values: CDR1 ENHRY, CDR2 SYGVKD. This CDR3 is built from 13 residues. With 3 bases removed from V and 1 base from J, the gap between germline ends came to 6 bases. This CDR3 is CAISDGRNTEAFF. The CDR3 DNA is TGTGCCATCAGTGACGGGAGGAACACTGAAGCTTTCTTT.

Of note for this clone: The germline gene is not matched at one end of the junction; a read error may be the cause. The J gene is TRBJ2-3, the V gene TRBV6-8, with 8 nucleotides matching TRBD2. This CDR3 is built from 13 residues. From germline, CDR1 is MNHGY and CDR2 SAAAGT. CDR3 bases: TGTGCCATCAGTGGCGGGGGGCCGGATACGCAGTATTTT. Translated: CAISGGGPDTQYF.

The chain joins TRBV15 to TRBJ2-1; the match to TRBD2 covers 11 bases. Germline V gives CDR1 LNHNV, CDR2 YYDKDF (reference sequence). This CDR3 is 19 amino acids long. Trimming removed 1 base from V and 0 bases from J; junction bases left unmatched: 8. The CDR3: CATSRGTSGRRSSYNEQFF. For the CDR3, the DNA is TGTGCCACCAGCAGAGGGACTAGCGGGCGTAGAAGCTCCTACAATGAGCAGTTCTTC.

The chain uses TRBV10-2 and TRBJ2-2; D ambiguous. Trimming took 2 bases from V and 4 from J, leaving 5 bases between them. From germline, CDR1 is WSHSY and CDR2 SAAADI. The CDR3 covers 13 residues. The CDR3 DNA follows: TGCGCCAGCAGTGAGCGTGCCACCGGGGAGCTGTTTTTT. Its protein is CASSERATGELFF.